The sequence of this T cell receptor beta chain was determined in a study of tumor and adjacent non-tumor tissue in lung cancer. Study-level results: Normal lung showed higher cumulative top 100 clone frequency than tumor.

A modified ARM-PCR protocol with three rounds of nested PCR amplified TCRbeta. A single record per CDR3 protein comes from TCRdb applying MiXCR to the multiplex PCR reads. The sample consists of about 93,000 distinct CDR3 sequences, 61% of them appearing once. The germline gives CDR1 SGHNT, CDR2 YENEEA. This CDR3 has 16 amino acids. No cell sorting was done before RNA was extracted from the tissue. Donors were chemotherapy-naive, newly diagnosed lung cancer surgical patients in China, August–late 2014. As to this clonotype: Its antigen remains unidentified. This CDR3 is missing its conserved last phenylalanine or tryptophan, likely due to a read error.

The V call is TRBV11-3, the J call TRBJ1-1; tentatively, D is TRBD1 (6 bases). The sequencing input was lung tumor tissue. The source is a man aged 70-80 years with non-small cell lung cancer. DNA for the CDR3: TGTGCCAACAGCCCCAGCGGGACAAATACGAACACTGAAGCTTTCTCT. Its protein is CANSPSGTNTNTEAFS.